Each of the 16 T cell receptor beta chains below was sequenced from the same sample in a study of cytomegalovirus exposure and HLA in healthy donors. Primers: 60 Vbeta forward and 13 Jbeta reverse. Produced via immunoSEQ multiplex PCR; TCRdb's table is partial and in-frame only. The data contain approximately 180,000 clones, just under 85% of them singletons. Sequenced input: PBMCs. These receptors all stem from a girl aged 5-17 years in good health and CMV-seropositive.

The chain uses TRBV2 and TRBJ2-2; 7 nucleotides match TRBD1. Germline assignment: CDR1 SNHLY and CDR2 FYNNEI. The CDR3 consists of 15 residues. With 8 bases clipped from V and 1 base from J, the junction kept 7 bases outside the gene matches. CDR3 nucleotides: TGTGCCAGCGTAAACCAGGGGGTGAACACCGGGGAGCTGTTTTTT. It codes for CASVNQGVNTGELFF.

V and J are TRBV7-2 and TRBJ2-1, with 7 bases lining up with TRBD2. J lost 7 bases, V lost 5 bases, and 8 bases had no gene match. Germline lookup yields CDR1 SGHTA and CDR2 FQGNSA. The CDR3 consists of 14 residues. CDR3 protein: CASSPRTRLNEQFF. The CDR3 coding sequence is TGTGCCAGCAGCCCCCGGACTAGATTAAATGAGCAGTTCTTC.

The chain joins TRBV4-2 to TRBJ1-2, with TRBD1 as a possible D gene (5 bases). This CDR3 is built from 15 residues. V gave up 0 bases and J gave up 4 bases, with 12 bases separating them. Germline CDR1 and CDR2: LGHNA and YNFKEQ. The CDR3 coding sequence is TGTGCCAGCAGCCAAGATGAAGGGGATCTCTATGGCTACACCTTC. Translating it yields CASSQDEGDLYGYTF.

The V and J genes are TRBV30 and TRBJ1-2; a weak D match, TRBD1 (5 bases). The CDR3 contains 12 residues. Germline CDR1 GTSNPN, CDR2 SVGIG (reference sequence). V shed 1 base and J shed 7 bases, with 10 bases lying between them. This CDR3 is CAWSGGEGGYTF. In DNA form, the CDR3 reads TGTGCCTGGAGTGGGGGGGAGGGTGGCTACACCTTC. The whole variable domain, filled in from reference TRBV30 and TRBJ1-2, reads SQTIHQWPATLVQPVGSPLSLECTVEGTSNPNLYWYRQAAGRGLQLLFYSVGIGQISSEVPQNLSASRPQDRQFILSSKKLLLSDSGFYLCAWSGGEGGYTFGSGTRLTVV.

The chain joins TRBV30 to TRBJ2-7; a weak D match, TRBD1 (6 bases). V lost 8 bases to trimming and J lost 5 bases, with 19 bases between them. Germline CDR1 is GTSNPN and CDR2 is SVGIG (reference sequence). The CDR3 runs 13 residues. CDR3 nucleotides: TGTGCCAATTCTGGGGGCCTCTGGGACGAGCAGTACTTC. Translated, it gives CANSGGLWDEQYF.

The V call is TRBV7-9, the J call TRBJ2-7; no clear D. The CDR3 covers 12 residues. Germline CDR1 and CDR2: SEHNR and FQNEAQ (reference sequence). Trimming pared 2 bases from V and 3 bases from J, leaving 5 bases between. CDR3 amino acids: CASSLIGYEQYF. The CDR3 DNA reads as TGTGCCAGCAGCTTAATCGGCTACGAGCAGTACTTC. Full variable domain (remainder filled in from reference TRBV7-9 and TRBJ2-7): DTGVSQNPRHKITKRGQNVTFRCDPISEHNRLYWYRQTLGQGPEFLTYFQNEAQLEKSRLLSDRFSAERPKGSFSTLEIQRTEQGDSAMYLCASSLIGYEQYFGPGTRLTVT.

The rearrangement uses TRBV10-3 and TRBJ2-3; D may be TRBD2 (6 bases). The ends were cut back, 0 bases at V and 2 bases at J, with 15 bases in the middle. The germline V gene has CDR1 ENHRY and CDR2 SYGVKD. The CDR3 is 17 amino acids. The CDR3 DNA follows: TGTGCCATCAGTGAGTCGAGAGGAGGCGGGGCCACAGATACGCAGTATTTT. The encoded protein is CAISESRGGGATDTQYF.

The chain couples TRBV5-5 to TRBJ1-3, with D possibly matching TRBD1 (6 bases). The germline V gene has CDR1 SGHKS and CDR2 YYEKEE (reference sequence). CDR3 size: 14 residues. With 4 bases removed from V and 0 bases from J, the gap between germline ends came to 8 bases. CDR3 DNA: TGTGCCAGCAGCATAGGGGGCTCTGGAAACACCATATATTTT. It specifies CASSIGGSGNTIYF.

The chain employs TRBV10-3 and TRBJ1-1, with unresolved D. The CDR3 length is 11 residues. The ends were cut back, 4 bases at V and 10 bases at J, with 10 bases in the middle. Germline V gives CDR1 ENHRY, CDR2 SYGVKD. The CDR3 coding sequence is TGTGCCATCAGTGGGCAGCGGGGAGCTTTCTTT. This codes for CAISGQRGAFF.

CDR3 residues: CASRSGTSFFETQYF. In nucleotides, the CDR3 is TGTGCCAGCAGGTCCGGGACTAGCTTTTTTGAGACCCAGTACTTC. The chain has TRBV27 and TRBJ2-5; 9 nucleotides align to TRBD2. V lost 6 bases and J lost 5; bases outside the gene matches: 10. The germline V gene encodes CDR1 MNHEY and CDR2 SMNVEV (reference sequence). The CDR3 sequence is 15 residues long.

The chain couples TRBV9 to TRBJ1-1; unclear D gene. The V gene lost 3 bases and the J gene lost 1 base, with 13 bases spanning the gap. Per germline, CDR1 SGDLS and CDR2 YYNGEE. This CDR3 is built from 15 residues. CDR3 DNA sequence: TGTGCCAGCAGCGCCGAGAAAACCTCGAACACTGAAGCTTTCTTT. Translation gives CASSAEKTSNTEAFF.

The chain joins TRBV6-4 to TRBJ1-2; D is unresolved. In germline, CDR1 is MRHNA, CDR2 SNTAGT. V lost 3 bases to trimming and J lost 4 bases, with 12 bases between them. This CDR3 is 14 amino acids long. The CDR3 DNA reads TGTGCCAGCAGTGATGGGCCGGCACCCTATGGCTACACCTTC. This gives the protein CASSDGPAPYGYTF.

The chain recombines TRBV7-2 with TRBJ2-7, with TRBD1 identical over 7 bases. Losses at the gene ends were 2 bases for V and 6 bases for J; bases not matched to a gene: 4. The germline V gene encodes CDR1 SGHTA and CDR2 FQGNSA. The CDR3 runs 13 residues. CDR3 nucleotide sequence: TGTGCCAGCAGCTTAAAAACAGGGGTCGAGCAGTACTTC. This encodes CASSLKTGVEQYF.

The rearrangement links TRBV6-1 to TRBJ1-2; possible D gene TRBD1, 5 bases. CDR3 length equals 12 residues. Per germline, CDR1 MNHNS and CDR2 SASEGT. Trimming pared 4 bases from V and 3 bases from J, leaving 6 bases between. The CDR3 DNA follows: TGTGCCAGCAGTGGGGGCGACTATGGCTACACCTTC. Its protein is CASSGGDYGYTF.

V and J are TRBV7-8 and TRBJ1-1; D unresolved. The V and J ends lost 6 bases and 6 bases respectively, with 14 bases between them. Germline loops: CDR1 SGHVS, CDR2 FQNEAQ. The CDR3 runs 13 residues. This CDR3 is CASRQSKSAEAFF. In DNA, the CDR3 is TGTGCCAGCAGACAATCCAAGTCCGCTGAAGCTTTCTTT.

The rearrangement joins TRBV14 to TRBJ1-2, with 9 bases fitting TRBD1. The J segment lost 5 bases and the V segment lost 4 bases, leaving 5 bases of the junction unmatched. There are 14 residues in the CDR3. Germline V lookup: CDR1 SGHDN, CDR2 FVKESK. The CDR3 protein is CASSLPGQGYGYTF. DNA for the CDR3: TGTGCCAGCAGCCTACCGGGACAGGGATATGGCTACACCTTC.